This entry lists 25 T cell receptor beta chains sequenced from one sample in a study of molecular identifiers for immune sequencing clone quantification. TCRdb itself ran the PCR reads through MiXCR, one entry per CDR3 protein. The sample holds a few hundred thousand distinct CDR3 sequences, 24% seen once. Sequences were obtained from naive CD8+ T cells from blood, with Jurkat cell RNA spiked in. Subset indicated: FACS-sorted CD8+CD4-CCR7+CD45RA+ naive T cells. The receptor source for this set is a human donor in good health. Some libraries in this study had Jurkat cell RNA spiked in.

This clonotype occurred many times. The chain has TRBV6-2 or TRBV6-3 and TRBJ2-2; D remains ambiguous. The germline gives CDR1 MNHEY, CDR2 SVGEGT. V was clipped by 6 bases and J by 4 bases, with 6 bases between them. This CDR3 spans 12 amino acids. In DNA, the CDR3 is TGTGCCAGCAGCCGACCCACCGGGGAGCTGTTTTTT. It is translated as CASSRPTGELFF.

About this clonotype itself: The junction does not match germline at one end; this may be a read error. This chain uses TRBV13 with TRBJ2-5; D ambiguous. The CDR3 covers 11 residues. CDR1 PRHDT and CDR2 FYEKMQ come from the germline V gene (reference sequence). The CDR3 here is CASSLGETQHF. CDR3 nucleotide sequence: TGTGCCAGCAGCTTAGGCGAGACCCAGCACTTC.

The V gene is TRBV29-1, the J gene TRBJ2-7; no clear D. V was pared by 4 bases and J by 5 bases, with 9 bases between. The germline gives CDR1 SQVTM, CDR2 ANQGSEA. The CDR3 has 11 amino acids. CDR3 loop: CSVVTWHEQYF. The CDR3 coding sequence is TGCAGCGTTGTGACCTGGCACGAGCAGTACTTC.

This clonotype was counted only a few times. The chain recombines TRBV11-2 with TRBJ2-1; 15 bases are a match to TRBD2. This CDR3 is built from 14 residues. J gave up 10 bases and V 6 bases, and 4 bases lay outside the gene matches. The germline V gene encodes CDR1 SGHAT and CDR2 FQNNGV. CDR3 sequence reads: CASRGLAGGEEQFF. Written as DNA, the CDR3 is TGTGCCAGCAGGGGACTAGCGGGAGGCGAGGAGCAGTTCTTC.

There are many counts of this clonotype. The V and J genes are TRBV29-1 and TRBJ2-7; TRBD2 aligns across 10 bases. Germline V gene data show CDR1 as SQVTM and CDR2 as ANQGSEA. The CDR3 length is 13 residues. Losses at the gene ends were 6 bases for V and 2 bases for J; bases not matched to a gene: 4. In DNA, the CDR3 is TGCAGCGTCCTAGCGGGAGATGCCTACGAGCAGTACTTC. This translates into CSVLAGDAYEQYF.

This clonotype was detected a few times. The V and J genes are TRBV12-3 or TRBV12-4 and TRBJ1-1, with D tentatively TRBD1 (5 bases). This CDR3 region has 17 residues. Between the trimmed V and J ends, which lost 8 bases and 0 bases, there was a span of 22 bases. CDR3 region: CASGRSFQGYMNTEAFF. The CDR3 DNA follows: TGTGCCAGCGGTAGAAGTTTTCAGGGTTACATGAACACTGAAGCTTTCTTT.

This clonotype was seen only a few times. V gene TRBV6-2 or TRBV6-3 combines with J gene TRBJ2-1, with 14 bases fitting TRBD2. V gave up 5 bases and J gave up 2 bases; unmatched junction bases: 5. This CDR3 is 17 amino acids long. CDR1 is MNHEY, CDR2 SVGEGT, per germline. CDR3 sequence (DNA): TGTGCCAGCAGTCGCAGGACTAGCGGGAGGCCCTACAATGAGCAGTTCTTC. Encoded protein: CASSRRTSGRPYNEQFF.

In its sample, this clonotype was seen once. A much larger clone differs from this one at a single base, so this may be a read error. The CDR3 spells CASSLVSGGQDSPRHF. DNA for the CDR3: TGTGCCAGCAGCTTAGTTTCTGGGGGGCAAGATTCACCCCGCCACTTT. This chain joins TRBV7-2 and TRBJ1-6; possible D gene TRBD1, 6 bases. The CDR3 runs 16 residues. Looked up from germline, CDR1 is SGHTA and CDR2 is FQGNSA.

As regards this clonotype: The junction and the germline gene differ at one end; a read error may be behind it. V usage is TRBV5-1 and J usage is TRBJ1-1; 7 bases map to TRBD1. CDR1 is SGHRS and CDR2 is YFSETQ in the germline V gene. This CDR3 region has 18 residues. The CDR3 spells CAGSLTPSSRGDFDEAFF. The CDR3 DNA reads TGCGCCGGCAGCTTGACGCCTTCTAGCAGGGGGGATTTTGATGAAGCTTTCTTT.

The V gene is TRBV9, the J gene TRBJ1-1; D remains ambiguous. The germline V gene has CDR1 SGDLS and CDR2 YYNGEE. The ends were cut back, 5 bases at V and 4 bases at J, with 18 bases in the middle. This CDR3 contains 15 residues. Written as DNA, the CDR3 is TGTGCCAGCAGACCCGTGTTCGGCGGCGTCACTGAAGCTTTCTTT. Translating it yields CASRPVFGGVTEAFF.

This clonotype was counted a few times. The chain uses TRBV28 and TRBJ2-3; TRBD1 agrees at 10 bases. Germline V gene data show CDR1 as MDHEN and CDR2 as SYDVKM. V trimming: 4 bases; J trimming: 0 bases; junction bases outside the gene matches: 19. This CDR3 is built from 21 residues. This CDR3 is CASSYKRSGTGDSTSTDTQYF. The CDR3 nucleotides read TGTGCCAGCAGTTATAAGCGGTCCGGGACAGGGGACTCTACTAGCACAGATACGCAGTATTTT. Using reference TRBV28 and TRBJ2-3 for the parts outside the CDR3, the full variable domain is DVKVTQSSRYLVKRTGEKVFLECVQDMDHENMFWYRQDPGLGLRLIYFSYDVKMKEKGDIPEGYSVSREKKERFSLILESASTNQTSMYLCASSYKRSGTGDSTSTDTQYFGPGTRLTVL.

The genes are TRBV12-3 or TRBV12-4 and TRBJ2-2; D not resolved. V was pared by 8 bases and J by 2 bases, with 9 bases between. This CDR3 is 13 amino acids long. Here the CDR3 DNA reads TGTGCCAGCCTTGGCACCAACACCGGGGAGCTGTTTTTT. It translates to CASLGTNTGELFF.

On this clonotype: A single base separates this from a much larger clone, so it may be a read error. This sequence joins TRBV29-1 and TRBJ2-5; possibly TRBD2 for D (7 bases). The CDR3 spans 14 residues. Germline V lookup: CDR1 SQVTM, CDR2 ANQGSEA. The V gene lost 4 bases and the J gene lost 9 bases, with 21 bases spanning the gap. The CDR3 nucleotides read TGCAGCGTTGTGTTTCTGGGGGGGCTGGAGCCCCAGTACTTC. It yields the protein CSVVFLGGLEPQYF.

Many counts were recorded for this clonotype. Here the CDR3 reads CASSLTRVSSYNSPLHF. The DNA of the CDR3 is TGTGCCAGCAGCTTAACGCGGGTTAGCTCCTATAATTCACCCCTCCACTTT. The genes are TRBV7-6 and TRBJ1-6; no firm D call. The germline CDR1 and CDR2 sequences are SGHVS and FNYEAQ. Trimming shortened V by 2 bases and J by 0 bases, and 11 bases separated the two germline ends. CDR3 length equals 17 residues. The complete variable domain, with remaining parts taken from reference TRBV7-6 and TRBJ1-6, reads GAGVSQSPRYKVTKRGQDVALRCDPISGHVSLYWYRQALGQGPEFLTYFNYEAQQDKSGLPNDRFSAERPEGSISTLTIQRTEQRDSAMYRCASSLTRVSSYNSPLHFGNGTRLTVT.

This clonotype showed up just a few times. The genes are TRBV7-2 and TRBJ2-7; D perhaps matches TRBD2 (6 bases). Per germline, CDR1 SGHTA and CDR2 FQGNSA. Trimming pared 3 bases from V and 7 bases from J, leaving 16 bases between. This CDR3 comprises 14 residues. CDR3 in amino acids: CASSFGTGGLEQYF. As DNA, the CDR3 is TGTGCCAGCAGCTTTGGCACCGGAGGGTTGGAGCAGTACTTC.

The CDR3 here is CASSLGGLAADTQYF. Written as DNA, the CDR3 is TGTGCCAGCAGCTTGGGTGGCTTAGCGGCAGATACGCAGTATTTT. The V and J genes are TRBV5-5 and TRBJ2-3; D perhaps matches TRBD2 (6 bases). Deletions cut 0 bases from V and 4 bases from J, with 12 bases between. Germline assignment: CDR1 SGHKS and CDR2 YYEKEE (reference sequence). The length of the CDR3 is 15 residues. The variable domain in full, with the rest retrieved from reference TRBV5-5 and TRBJ2-3, is DAGVTQSPTHLIKTRGQQVTLRCSPISGHKSVSWYQQVLGQGPQFIFQYYEKEERGRGNFPDRFSARQFPNYSSELNVNALLLGDSALYLCASSLGGLAADTQYFGPGTRLTVL.

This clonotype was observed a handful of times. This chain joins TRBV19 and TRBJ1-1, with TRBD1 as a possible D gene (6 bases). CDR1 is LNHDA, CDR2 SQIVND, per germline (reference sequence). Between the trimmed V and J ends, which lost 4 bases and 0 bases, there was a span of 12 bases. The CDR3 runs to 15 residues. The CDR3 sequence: CASSKDQGMNTEAFF. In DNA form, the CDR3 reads TGTGCCAGTAGTAAAGATCAGGGGATGAACACTGAAGCTTTCTTT.

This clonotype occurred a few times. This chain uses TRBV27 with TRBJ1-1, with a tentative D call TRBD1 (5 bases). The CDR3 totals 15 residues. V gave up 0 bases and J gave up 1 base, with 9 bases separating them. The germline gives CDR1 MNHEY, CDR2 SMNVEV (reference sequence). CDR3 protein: CASSLSWQGNTEAFF. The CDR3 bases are TGTGCCAGCAGTTTATCGTGGCAGGGGAACACTGAAGCTTTCTTT.

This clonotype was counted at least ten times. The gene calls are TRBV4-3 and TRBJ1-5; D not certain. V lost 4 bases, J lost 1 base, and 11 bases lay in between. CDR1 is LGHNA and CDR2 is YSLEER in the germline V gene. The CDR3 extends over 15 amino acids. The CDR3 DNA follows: TGCGCCAGCAGCCCCAACTCGGACAGCAATCAGCCCCAGCATTTT. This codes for CASSPNSDSNQPQHF.

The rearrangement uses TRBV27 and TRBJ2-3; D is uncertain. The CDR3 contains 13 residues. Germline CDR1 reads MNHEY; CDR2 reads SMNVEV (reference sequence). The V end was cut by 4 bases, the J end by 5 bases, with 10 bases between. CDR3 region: CASSSLKLDTQYF. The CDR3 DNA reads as TGTGCCAGCAGTTCTCTCAAATTAGATACGCAGTATTTT.

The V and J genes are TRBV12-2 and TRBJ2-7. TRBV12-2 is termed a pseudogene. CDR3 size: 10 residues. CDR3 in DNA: TGTGCAAGTCTACACGCCTCAGGCATGGTC. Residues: CASLHASGMV.

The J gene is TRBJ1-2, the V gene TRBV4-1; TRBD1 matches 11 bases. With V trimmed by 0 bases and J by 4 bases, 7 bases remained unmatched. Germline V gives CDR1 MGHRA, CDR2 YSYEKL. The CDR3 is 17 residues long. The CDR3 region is CASSQDHRTGGPYGYTF. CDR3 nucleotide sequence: TGCGCCAGCAGCCAAGATCATCGGACAGGGGGCCCCTATGGCTACACCTTC.

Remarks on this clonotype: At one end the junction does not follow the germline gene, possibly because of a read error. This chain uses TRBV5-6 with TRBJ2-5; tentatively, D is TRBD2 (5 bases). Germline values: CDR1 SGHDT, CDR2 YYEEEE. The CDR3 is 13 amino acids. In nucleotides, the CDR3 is TGTGCCAGCAGCCCGAGCGGAACGGAGACCCGGTACTTC. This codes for CASSPSGTETRYF.

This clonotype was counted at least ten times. This CDR3 reads CASSPGSLNTGELFF. The CDR3 region has the DNA TGTGCCAGCAGTCCGGGCTCGTTGAACACCGGGGAGCTGTTTTTT. The chain links TRBV12-3 or TRBV12-4 to TRBJ2-2; unclear D gene. V was clipped by 5 bases and J by 1 base, with 11 bases between them. CDR3 length: 15 amino acids.

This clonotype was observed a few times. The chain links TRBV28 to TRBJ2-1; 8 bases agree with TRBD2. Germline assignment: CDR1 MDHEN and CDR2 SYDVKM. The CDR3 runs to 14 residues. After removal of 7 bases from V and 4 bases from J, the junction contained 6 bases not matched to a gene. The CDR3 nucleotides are TGTGCCAGCAAAGAGATAGCGGGATACAATGAGCAGTTCTTC. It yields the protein CASKEIAGYNEQFF.